This T cell receptor beta chain was identified in a study of shared clonotypes between healthy human individuals (dated by TCRdb to 2020 to 2021). Looking at the study overall: The cohort comprised two women and a few men aged 18 to 49 years. For each donor, three plates each were used for CD4 naive and CD4 memory, two plates were used for CD8 naive, and one plate was used for CD8 memory. To estimate repertoire size and how much clonotypes are shared between individuals, the study performed deep sequencing of blood TCR repertoires from roughly five healthy adults. To increase sequencing depth and limit assay-specific biases, TCR repertoire library preparation and sequencing were carried out by different laboratories using diverse techniques. Per donor, leukapheresis produced somewhere between about 0.9 and 9 billion PBMCs. Here is what the overall study found, with its caveats: Based on pairwise subsampling, the degree of clonotype sharing among donors was expected to be affected by sequencing depth. Estimated clonotype richness was generally larger for naive than for memory subsets. Sampling was restricted to blood, and TCR repertoires in tissue are likely to differ from TCR repertoires in blood. Compared with non-shared clonotypes, the clonotypes found in all four sorted-subset donors had higher generation probabilities. When several donors were compared, the shared fraction of clonotypes was approximately 5% for naive CD4, 3.5% to 4% for naive CD8, roughly 2.3% for memory CD4, and approximately 0.4% for memory CD8. Because the study included a small number of donors, the genetic and exposure-history diversity represented was limited. Rarefaction of sorted-subset datasets indicated incomplete sequencing despite the large sequencing depth.

Healthy HIV-negative adults with no recently reported acute infections or vaccinations were included as donors. All donors were Caucasian adults living in Nashville, Tennessee, USA. CD4+ T cells were enriched through magnetic negative selection, after which naive cells were positively selected on CD45RA and the remaining negative fraction served as the memory subset. Blood was collected by leukapheresis, and PBMCs were isolated by Ficoll-Histopaque density gradient centrifugation and then cryopreserved in liquid nitrogen vapor phase. Analytical flow cytometry was used to check the purity and quantity of every magnetically sorted T cell population. Genomic DNA was isolated from each sorted fraction and quantified by UV absorbance on a Nanodrop 2000c. TCR CDR3 regions were amplified from genomic DNA by multiplex PCR using the deep immunoSEQ assay. Genomic DNA extracted from each cell subset was distributed evenly over all wells of several immunoSEQ 96-well plates, and each plate served as one replicate. For sorted subsets, each replicate PCR was loaded with around 200 ng genomic DNA, equivalent to approximately 27,000 T cell genomes. Purified libraries were quantified with a Qubit 3.0 fluorometer, sized on a Bioanalyzer 2100, and re-quantified with the KAPA Library Quantification kit. A separate single-read 150-cycle Illumina NextSeq 550 flow cell was used to sequence each immunoSEQ 96-well plate. The source study handled its data this way. Because only junctional sequences without quality scores were contained in the immunoSEQ output, filtering matching that applied to full-length reads could not be performed. Sequences were annotated with PyIR, a Python wrapper for IgBLAST v1.9, using IMGT germline references to assign V/J genes and CDR3. Reads were filtered out if the reads had weak V/J assignments (E-value above 1e-6), no CDR3, stop codons, out-of-frame junctions, or ambiguous translated residues. V3J clonotypes were defined by identical inferred V gene, J gene, and CDR3 amino acid sequence. Percentage overlap between repertoires was calculated by dividing the number of shared unique clonotypes by the size of the smaller repertoire. Repertoire richness was assessed with RTK rarefaction, the Chao1 estimator, and Recon v2.1 estimates of unobserved clonotypes. Generation probabilities for all TCRbeta clonotypes obtained by the gDNA method from a handful of donors were computed using OLGA. TCRdb re-hosts the immuneACCESS table, in-frame sequences only. Its copies lack some clones; in the studies checked, an unresolved V gene accounts for under half of them, and the cause for the rest is not known. V and J calls and clone size follow that table, whereas D and trimming were derived from the DNA. The sample table contains over 950,000 clones; only one count was recorded for around 77% of them. The top ten clones comprise over 0.8% of the sample.

The germline V gene gives CDR1 as SGHVS and CDR2 as FQNEAQ. V was cut back by 3 bases and J by 1 base, leaving a gap of 9 bases between them. The CDR3 starts with the cysteine, ends with the phenylalanine, and has 14 residues. Of all the DNA, just the CDR3 is kept, 42 bases in frame from base 1. This clone was counted between two and nine times. Its antigen has not been determined. There are no base qualities to consult, and no much larger clone falls within one base. This receptor was obtained from a man aged 18 to 35 in good health. Some clones in this sample may be carry-over from other donors' samples. The chain uses TRBV7-8 and TRBJ1-2; perhaps TRBD1 is the D gene, with 6 bases matching. Source material: memory CD4+ T cells from PBMCs. The sample's cell subset or site label, decoded: CD45RA-negative fraction. The CDR3 sequence is CASSLGTFNYGYTF. The nucleotide sequence is TGTGCCAGCAGCTTGGGGACATTTAACTATGGCTACACCTTC.